This T cell receptor beta chain originates from a study of CD8+ T cells in alopecia areata. About the study: Patients received oral tofacitinib, 5 to 10 mg twice daily, for moderate-to-severe alopecia areata. Study conclusions and caveats: Alphabeta T cells residing in normal skin are also sequenced in scalp samples. Unlike in mice, where it was clearer, TCR sharing across patients was less clear, possibly HLA-related.

RNA extraction was followed by reverse transcription into cDNA, which acted as the sequencing template. Clones were sequenced by immunoSEQ multiplex PCR, and TCRdb holds only the in-frame ones, with some missing. The sample includes over 85,000 clones, 35% to 50% of them seen just once. Both peripheral blood and punch biopsies of lesional scalp skin were obtained from patients who had alopecia areata. CDR1 is SQVTM and CDR2 is ANQGSEA in the germline V gene. V lost 3 bases to trimming and J lost 0 bases, with 11 bases between them. The CDR3 has 14 amino acids. In the case of this clone: The antigen is not known.

The source is a human donor with alopecia areata. Sequencing was done on a sample of CD4+ T cells sorted from blood. This rearrangement joins TRBV29-1 to TRBJ1-2; D is unclear. The CDR3 nucleotides are TGCAGCGTTGACCGGGCAGGAGCTAACTATGGCTACACCTTC. As protein: CSVDRAGANYGYTF.